This passage covers 26 T cell receptor beta chains from one sample sequenced in a study of T cells expressing NK-cell markers (TCRdb year 2020). The protocol used for the library was 5' RACE. Sequencer: Illumina HiSeq 2000. The reads went through TCRdb reprocessing, and each CDR3 protein sequence gets one entry with no DNA. The sample table gives almost 450,000 distinct CDR3 sequences. 6% to 8% of the sample is held by the ten biggest clonotypes. What was sequenced was blood T cells: a sorted CD56 or NKG2C T cell subset, CD4+ or CD8+ T cells, or bulk PBMC T cells (not recorded which). These receptors were obtained from a woman aged 18-70 years in good health.

The V call is TRBV20-1, the J call TRBJ2-5; TCRdb selects TRBD1, and the lack of DNA leaves this call unchecked. CDR3 length equals 16 residues. Per germline, CDR1 DFQATT and CDR2 SNEGSKA (reference sequence). The CDR3 sequence is CSARGKSDRLKETQYF.

V gene TRBV6-2 or TRBV6-3 combines with J gene TRBJ2-7; TCRdb picks TRBD1, but there is no DNA to check that call. This CDR3 region has 16 residues. Germline values: CDR1 MNHEY, CDR2 SVGEGT. CDR3 loop: CASSYSYRVPIFEQYF.

The chain joins TRBV28 to TRBJ2-3; the D call from TCRdb, TRBD2, cannot be confirmed without DNA. CDR1 MDHEN and CDR2 SYDVKM come from the germline V gene. The CDR3 loop spans 16 amino acids. The CDR3 spells CASSTPLAGGTDTQYF.

The CDR3 loop reads CASRRQGAHDEKLFF. This chain links TRBV12-3 or TRBV12-4 with TRBJ1-4; TCRdb outputs TRBD1, but without DNA this stays unchecked. The CDR3 has 15 amino acids.

V gene TRBV7-8 combines with J gene TRBJ2-7; lacking DNA, the TRBD1 call made by TCRdb goes unchecked. The CDR3 runs 15 residues. Germline CDR1 is SGHVS and CDR2 is FQNEAQ. CDR3 protein: CASSAPTGVVYEQYF.

V and J are TRBV12-3 or TRBV12-4 and TRBJ2-3; TCRdb lists TRBD2, though no DNA is available to test this call. This CDR3 region has 18 residues. This CDR3 reads CASSPVMGLAGDTDTQYF.

The gene calls are TRBV5-4 and TRBJ2-3. The CDR3 covers 16 residues. The germline CDR1 and CDR2 sequences are SGHNT and YYREEE (reference sequence). CDR3 sequence: CASSVGLTVGTDTQYF.

V gene TRBV11-2 combines with J gene TRBJ2-1; TCRdb's assignment of TRBD2 cannot be checked, as there is no DNA. This CDR3 has 15 amino acids. Germline CDR1 is SGHAT and CDR2 is FQNNGV. CDR3: CASSFTSGPYNEQFF.

The chain combines TRBV27 with TRBJ2-7. From germline, CDR1 is MNHEY and CDR2 SMNVEV (reference sequence). The CDR3 loop spans 15 amino acids. This CDR3 reads CASSLSDTDLYEQYF.

The rearrangement joins TRBV7-2 to TRBJ2-1. This CDR3 is built from 15 residues. Per the germline V gene, CDR1 is SGHTA and CDR2 is FQGNSA. This CDR3 reads CASSLARGAYNEQFF.

The V and J genes are TRBV2 and TRBJ2-1; checking the TCRdb D call of TRBD1 is not possible without DNA. The CDR3 loop spans 14 amino acids. CDR1 and CDR2 (germline): SNHLY, FYNNEI. The chain's CDR3 is CADGQGGFYNEQFF.

V is TRBV29-1 and J is TRBJ2-5. Germline V lookup: CDR1 SQVTM, CDR2 ANQGSEA. The CDR3 runs to 12 residues. The CDR3 region is CSVGQLQETQYF.

The V gene is TRBV7-3, the J gene TRBJ2-3; TCRdb calls TRBD1, which cannot be checked without DNA. Germline-derived CDR1 and CDR2 are SGHTA and FQGTGA. CDR3 length: 14 residues. CDR3: CASSLQGAGDTQYF.

The CDR3 sequence: CASIEDSPKNIQYF. The gene calls are TRBV6-1 and TRBJ2-4; the D call of TRBD1 rests on TCRdb alone, since no DNA is present to check it. The CDR3 extends over 14 amino acids. Germline-derived CDR1 and CDR2 are MNHNS and SASEGT.

The V call is TRBV7-2, the J call TRBJ2-1; lacking DNA, the TRBD1 call made by TCRdb goes unchecked. CDR3 length: 15 amino acids. Germline values: CDR1 SGHTA, CDR2 FQGNSA. This CDR3 is CASSLGQVHYNEQFF.

This sequence joins TRBV27 and TRBJ1-1. CDR3 length: 13 amino acids. Germline CDR1 and CDR2: MNHEY and SMNVEV (reference sequence). The CDR3: CASSLMRKAEAFF.

The chain has TRBV10-3 and TRBJ2-2; as DNA is missing, the TRBD2 call by TCRdb cannot be tested. CDR1 is ENHRY, CDR2 SYGVKD, per germline. CDR3 length: 17 amino acids. The CDR3 loop is CAISGGLAGGFTGELFF.

The rearrangement links TRBV4-2 to TRBJ2-7; the D call from TCRdb, TRBD1, cannot be confirmed without DNA. CDR3 size: 15 residues. Germline V lookup: CDR1 LGHNA, CDR2 YNFKEQ. The CDR3 protein is CASSPGEGASYEQYF.

The V gene is TRBV7-3, the J gene TRBJ2-2. CDR1 is SGHTA and CDR2 is FQGTGA in the germline V gene. The length of the CDR3 is 13 residues. The chain's CDR3 is CASRGGSTGELFF.

The gene calls are TRBV5-6 and TRBJ2-2; with no DNA, the TCRdb D assignment of TRBD2 cannot be verified. This CDR3 contains 17 residues. Germline V gives CDR1 SGHDT, CDR2 YYEEEE. The CDR3 sequence is CASSAGLAGGNTGELFF.

The rearrangement links TRBV9 to TRBJ2-1; checking the TCRdb D call of TRBD1 is not possible without DNA. Germline V gene data show CDR1 as SGDLS and CDR2 as YYNGEE. The CDR3 runs to 15 residues. The CDR3: CASSVGRDQRHEQFF.

This chain links TRBV28 with TRBJ2-1; TCRdb names TRBD1, which stays unverified in the absence of DNA. Germline V gene lookup returns CDR1 MDHEN and CDR2 SYDVKM. There are 18 residues in the CDR3. CDR3 amino acids: CASSIISPDDRGYNEQFF.

The chain is built from TRBV23-1 and TRBJ2-1; TCRdb lists TRBD1, though no DNA is available to test this call. TRBV23-1 is an open reading frame, and its role is uncertain. The CDR3 runs to 15 residues. The CDR3 is CASSQSWTRYNEQFF.

The chain uses TRBV19 and TRBJ2-7; the TCRdb call, TRBD1, lacks DNA for checking. The CDR3 is 15 amino acids. Germline V gene data show CDR1 as LNHDA and CDR2 as SQIVND (reference sequence). CDR3 loop: CASRSPGGSSYEQYF.

V usage is TRBV3-1 and J usage is TRBJ2-1. Germline V CDR1 and CDR2: LGHDT, YNNKEL (reference sequence). This CDR3 is 11 amino acids long. The CDR3 here is CASSQIDEQFF.

The chain links TRBV18 to TRBJ2-1; TCRdb names TRBD1, which stays unverified in the absence of DNA. CDR3 length: 13 amino acids. The germline V gene encodes CDR1 KGHSH and CDR2 LQKENI. The CDR3 reads CASSPNRGGEQFF. The full variable domain, with the rest looked up from reference TRBV18 and TRBJ2-1, is NAGVMQNPRHLVRRRGQEARLRCSPMKGHSHVYWYRQLPEEGLKFMVYLQKENIIDESGMPKERFSAEFPKEGPSILRIQQVVRGDSAAYFCASSPNRGGEQFFGPGTRLTVL.